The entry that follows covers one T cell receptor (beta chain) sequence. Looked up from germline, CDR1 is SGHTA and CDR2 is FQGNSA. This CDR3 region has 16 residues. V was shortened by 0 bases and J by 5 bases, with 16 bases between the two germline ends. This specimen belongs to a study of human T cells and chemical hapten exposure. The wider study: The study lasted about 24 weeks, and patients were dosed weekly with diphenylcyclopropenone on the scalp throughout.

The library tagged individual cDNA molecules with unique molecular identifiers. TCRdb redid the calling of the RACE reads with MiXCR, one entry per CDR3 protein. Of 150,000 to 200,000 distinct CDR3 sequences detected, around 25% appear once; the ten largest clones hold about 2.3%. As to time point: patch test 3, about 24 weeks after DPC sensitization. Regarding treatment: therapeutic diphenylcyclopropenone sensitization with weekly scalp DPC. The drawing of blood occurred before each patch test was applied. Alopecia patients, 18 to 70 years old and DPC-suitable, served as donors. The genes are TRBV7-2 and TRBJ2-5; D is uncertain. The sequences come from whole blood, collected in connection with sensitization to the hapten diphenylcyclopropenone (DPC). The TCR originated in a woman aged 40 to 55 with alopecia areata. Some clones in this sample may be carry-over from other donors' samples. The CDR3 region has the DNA TGTGCCAGCAGCTTAGCGTCCGGGTACCCTATGGAGACCCAGTACTTC. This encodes CASSLASGYPMETQYF.